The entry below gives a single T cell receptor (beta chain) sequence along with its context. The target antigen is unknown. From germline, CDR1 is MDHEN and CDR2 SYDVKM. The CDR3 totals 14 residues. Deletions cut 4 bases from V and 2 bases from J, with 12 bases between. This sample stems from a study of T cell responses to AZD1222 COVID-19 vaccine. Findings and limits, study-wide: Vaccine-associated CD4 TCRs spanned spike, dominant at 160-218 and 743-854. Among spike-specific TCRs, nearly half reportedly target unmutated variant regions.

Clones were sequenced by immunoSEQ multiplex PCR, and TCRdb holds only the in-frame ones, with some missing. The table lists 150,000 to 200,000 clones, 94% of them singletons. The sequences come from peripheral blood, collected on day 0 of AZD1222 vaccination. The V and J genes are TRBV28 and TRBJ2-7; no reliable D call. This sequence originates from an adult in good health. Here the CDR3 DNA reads TGTGCCAGCAGTTCATACGCGATACCCTACGAGCAGTACTTC. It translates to CASSSYAIPYEQYF.